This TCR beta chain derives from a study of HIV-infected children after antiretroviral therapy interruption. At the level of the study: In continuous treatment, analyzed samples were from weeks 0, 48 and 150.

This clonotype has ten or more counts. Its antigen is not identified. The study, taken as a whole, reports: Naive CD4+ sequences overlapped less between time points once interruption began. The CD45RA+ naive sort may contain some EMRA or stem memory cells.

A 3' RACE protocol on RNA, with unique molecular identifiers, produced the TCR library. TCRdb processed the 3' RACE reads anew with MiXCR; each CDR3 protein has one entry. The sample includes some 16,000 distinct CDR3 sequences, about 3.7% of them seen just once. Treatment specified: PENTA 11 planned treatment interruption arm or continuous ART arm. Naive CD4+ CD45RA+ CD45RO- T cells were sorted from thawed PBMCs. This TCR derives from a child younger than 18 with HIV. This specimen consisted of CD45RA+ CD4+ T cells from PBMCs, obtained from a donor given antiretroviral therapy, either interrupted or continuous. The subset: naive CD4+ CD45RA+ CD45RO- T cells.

CDR3 in DNA: TGCAGTGCTAGTCTGGCGGGAGGGGGAGATACGCAGTATTTT. Protein product: CSASLAGGGDTQYF. The V gene is TRBV20-1, the J gene TRBJ2-3; 9 positions match TRBD2. Germline V lookup: CDR1 DFQATT, CDR2 SNEGSKA (reference sequence). J was trimmed by 5 bases and V by 3 bases; bases with no gene match: 6. This CDR3 has 14 residues.